The following is a T cell receptor (beta chain) sequence with its context. This sample is part of a study of T cells after yellow fever vaccination. TCRdb ran MiXCR on the 5' RACE reads and lists one entry per CDR3 protein. Among nearly 550,000 distinct CDR3 sequences listed, about 19% were seen once. V lost 5 bases to trimming and J lost 12 bases, with 17 bases between them. The CDR3 is 12 amino acids. This chain connects TRBV12-3 or TRBV12-4 to TRBJ2-7, with D possibly TRBD2 on 5 matching bases. This sequence was found in a man aged 25-40 years who received the YFV17D yellow fever vaccine. The starting material was PBMCs, obtained 15 days after the yellow fever booster vaccination. The CDR3 DNA sequence: TGTGCCAGCAGTCACGTCCGGGATCGTCGGTACTTC. Translated: CASSHVRDRRYF.